Listed below are T cell receptor beta chains from one sample, sequenced in a study of Ad26.COV2.S vaccination and SARS-CoV-2 variants. Repertoires were generated with immunoSEQ multiplex PCR, while TCRdb's copy carries only in-frame clones and drops some. The top ten clones hold around 6.4% of a sample with around 340,000 clones, around 89% of them seen once. The sequencing here drew on peripheral blood, taken in a trial of Ad26.COV2.S vaccine versus placebo. The origin of the receptors is a person between 18 and 65 years old who received the Ad26.COV2.S COVID-19 vaccine or a placebo. Each CDR3 is given with its conserved first and last residue. The D gene is left open where the match is weak. Only some rows state a clone size, as once, few, many or a class for expanded clones.

len,d_gene,j_gene,v_gene,abundance,CDR3aa,CDR3nt
23,-,TRBJ2-1,TRBV27,-,CASSSPGGLPPWRSFRNYNEQFF,TGTGCCAGCAGTTCCCCCGGGGGGCTGCCCCCCTGGCGGTCCTTCCGTAACTACAATGAGCAGTTCTTC
15,TRBD1,TRBJ1-5,TRBV10-3,few,CAISEGDRGQQPQHF,TGTGCCATCAGTGAGGGGGACAGGGGTCAACAGCCCCAGCATTTT
19,TRBD2,TRBJ2-1,TRBV19,-,CASHLGTSFAISSYNEQFF,TGTGCCAGTCACCTCGGGACTAGCTTTGCTATATCCTCCTACAATGAGCAGTTCTTC
15,TRBD2,TRBJ2-3,TRBV30,-,CAGQGLAGGTDTQYF,TGTGCCGGACAAGGGCTAGCGGGGGGCACAGATACGCAGTATTTT
15,-,TRBJ1-1,TRBV24-1,-,CATSDGDTSNTEAFF,TGTGCCACCAGTGATGGGGACACTTCGAACACTGAAGCTTTCTTT
11,-,TRBJ1-1,TRBV4-2,-,CASSQLAEAFF,TGTGCCAGCAGCCAATTGGCTGAAGCTTTCTTT
12,-,TRBJ1-6,TRBV7-9,-,CASSLDNSPLHF,TGTGCCAGCAGCTTAGATAATTCACCCCTCCACTTT
15,-,TRBJ1-6,TRBV6-5,-,CASSYSRDYNSPLHF,TGTGCCAGCAGTTACAGCAGGGACTATAATTCACCCCTCCACTTT
15,TRBD2,TRBJ2-1,TRBV28,-,CASSSIAGGLNEQFF,TGTGCCAGCAGTTCGATAGCGGGAGGGCTAAATGAGCAGTTCTTC
14,TRBD1,TRBJ1-6,TRBV19,few,CASSVTGGNSPLHF,TGTGCCAGTAGCGTTACAGGGGGGAATTCACCCCTCCACTTT
16,TRBD2,TRBJ2-1,TRBV5-1,-,CASSLSSGRVGNEQFF,TGCGCCAGCAGCTTGTCTAGCGGGAGGGTAGGCAATGAGCAGTTCTTC
12,-,TRBJ1-1,TRBV5-1,-,CASSLLGDEAFF,TGCGCCAGCAGCTTGTTGGGGGACGAGGCTTTCTTT
17,TRBD2,TRBJ2-5,TRBV4-2,-,CASSPLTSGRDQEAQYF,TGTGCCAGCAGCCCACTGACTAGCGGGAGGGATCAAGAGGCCCAGTACTTC
15,TRBD1,TRBJ1-1,TRBV2,-,CASRRGQPRNTEAFF,TGTGCCAGCAGGAGGGGACAGCCCAGGAACACTGAAGCTTTCTTT
15,-,TRBJ2-1,TRBV7-9,-,CASSLAQSIYNEQFF,TGTGCCAGCAGCTTAGCTCAGTCAATCTACAATGAGCAGTTCTTC
14,-,TRBJ2-7,TRBV11-2,-,CASSTNAGSYEQYF,TGTGCCAGCAGCACGAACGCAGGGTCGTACGAGCAGTACTTC